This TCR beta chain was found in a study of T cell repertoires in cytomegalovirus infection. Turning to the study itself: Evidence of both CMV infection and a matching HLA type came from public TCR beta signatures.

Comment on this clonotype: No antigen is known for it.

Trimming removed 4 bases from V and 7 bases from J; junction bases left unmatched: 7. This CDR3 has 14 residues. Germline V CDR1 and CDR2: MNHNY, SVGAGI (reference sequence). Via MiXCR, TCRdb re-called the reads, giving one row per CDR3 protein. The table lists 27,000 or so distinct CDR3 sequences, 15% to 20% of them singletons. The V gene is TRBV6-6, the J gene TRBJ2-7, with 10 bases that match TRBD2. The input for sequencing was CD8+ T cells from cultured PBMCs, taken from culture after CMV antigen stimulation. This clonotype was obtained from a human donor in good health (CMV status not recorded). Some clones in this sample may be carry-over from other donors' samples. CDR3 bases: TGTGCCAGCAGTTCAACAGCGGGGGGGCATGAGCAGTACTTC. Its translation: CASSSTAGGHEQYF.